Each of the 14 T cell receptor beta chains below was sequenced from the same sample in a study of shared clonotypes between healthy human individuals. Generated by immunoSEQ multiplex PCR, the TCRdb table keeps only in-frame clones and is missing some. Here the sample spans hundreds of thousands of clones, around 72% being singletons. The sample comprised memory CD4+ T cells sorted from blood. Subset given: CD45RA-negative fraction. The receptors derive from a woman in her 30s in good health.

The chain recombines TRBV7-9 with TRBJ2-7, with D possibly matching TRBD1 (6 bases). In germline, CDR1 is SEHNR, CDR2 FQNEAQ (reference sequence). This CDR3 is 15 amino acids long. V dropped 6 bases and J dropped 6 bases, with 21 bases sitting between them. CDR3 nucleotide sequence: TGTGCCAGCAGGCCCTCGACAGGATCCGTAGGCGAGCAGTACTTC. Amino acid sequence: CASRPSTGSVGEQYF.

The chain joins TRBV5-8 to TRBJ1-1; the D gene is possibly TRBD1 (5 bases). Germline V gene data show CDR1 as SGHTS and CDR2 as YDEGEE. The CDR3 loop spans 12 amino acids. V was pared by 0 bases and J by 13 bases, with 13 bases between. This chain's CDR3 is CASSLVAGVGFF. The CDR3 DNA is TGTGCCAGCAGCTTGGTTGCGGGGGTGGGTTTCTTT.

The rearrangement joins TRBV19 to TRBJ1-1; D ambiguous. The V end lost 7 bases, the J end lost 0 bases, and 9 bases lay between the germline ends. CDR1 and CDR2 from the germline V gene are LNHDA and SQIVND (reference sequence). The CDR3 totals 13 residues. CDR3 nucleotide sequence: TGTGCCAGTACCGATTTGATGAACACTGAAGCTTTCTTT. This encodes CASTDLMNTEAFF.

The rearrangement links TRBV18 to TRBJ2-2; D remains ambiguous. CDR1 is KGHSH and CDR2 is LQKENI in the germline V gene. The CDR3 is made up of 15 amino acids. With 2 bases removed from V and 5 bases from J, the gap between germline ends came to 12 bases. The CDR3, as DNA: TGTGCCAGCTCACCAGCAGCTAGGCCTACCGGGGAGCTGTTTTTT. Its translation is CASSPAARPTGELFF. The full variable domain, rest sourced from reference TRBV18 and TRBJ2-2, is NAGVMQNPRHLVRRRGQEARLRCSPMKGHSHVYWYRQLPEEGLKFMVYLQKENIIDESGMPKERFSAEFPKEGPSILRIQQVVRGDSAAYFCASSPAARPTGELFFGEGSRLTVL.

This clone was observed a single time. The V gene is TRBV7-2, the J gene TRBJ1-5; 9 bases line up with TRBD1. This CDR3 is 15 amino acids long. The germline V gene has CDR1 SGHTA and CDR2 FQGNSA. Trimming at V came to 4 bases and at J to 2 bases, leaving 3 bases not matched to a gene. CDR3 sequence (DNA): TGTGCCAGCAGCTCGGACAGGGGACGCAATCAGCCCCAGCATTTT. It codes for CASSSDRGRNQPQHF.

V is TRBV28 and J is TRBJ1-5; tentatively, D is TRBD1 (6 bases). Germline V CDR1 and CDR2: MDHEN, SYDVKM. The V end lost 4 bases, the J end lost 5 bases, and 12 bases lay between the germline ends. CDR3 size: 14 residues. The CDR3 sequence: CASSSGQYYQPQHF. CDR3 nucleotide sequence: TGTGCCAGCAGTTCAGGACAGTACTATCAGCCCCAGCATTTT.

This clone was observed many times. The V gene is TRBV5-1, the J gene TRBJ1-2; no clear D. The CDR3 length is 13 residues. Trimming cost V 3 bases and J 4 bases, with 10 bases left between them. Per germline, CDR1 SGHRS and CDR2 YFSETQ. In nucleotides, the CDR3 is TGCGCCAGCAGCTCCGAAGGCGGCTATGGCTACACCTTC. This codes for CASSSEGGYGYTF.

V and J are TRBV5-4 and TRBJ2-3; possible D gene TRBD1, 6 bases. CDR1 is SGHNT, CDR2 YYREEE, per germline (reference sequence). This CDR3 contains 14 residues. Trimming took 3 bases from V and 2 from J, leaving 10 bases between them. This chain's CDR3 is CASSSRQATDTQYF. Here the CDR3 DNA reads TGTGCCAGCAGCTCGCGACAGGCCACAGATACGCAGTATTTT. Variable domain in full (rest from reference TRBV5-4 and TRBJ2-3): ETGVTQSPTHLIKTRGQQVTLRCSSQSGHNTVSWYQQALGQGPQFIFQYYREEENGRGNFPPRFSGLQFPNYSSELNVNALELDDSALYLCASSSRQATDTQYFGPGTRLTVL.

CDR3: CASTVGTSGYNEQFF. The CDR3 DNA follows: TGTGCCAGCACCGTGGGGACTAGCGGGTACAATGAGCAGTTCTTC. This chain connects TRBV6-1 to TRBJ2-1, with 12 bases fitting TRBD2. The CDR3 sequence is 15 residues long. J gave up 4 bases and V 7 bases, and 5 bases lay outside the gene matches. CDR1 MNHNS and CDR2 SASEGT come from the germline V gene.

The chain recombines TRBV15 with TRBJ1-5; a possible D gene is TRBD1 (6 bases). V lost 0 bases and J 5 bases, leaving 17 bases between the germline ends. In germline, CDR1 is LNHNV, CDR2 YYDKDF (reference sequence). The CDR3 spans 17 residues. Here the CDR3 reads CATSRDSGAGAHQPQHF. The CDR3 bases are TGTGCCACCAGCAGAGATAGCGGCGCGGGGGCACATCAGCCCCAGCATTTT.

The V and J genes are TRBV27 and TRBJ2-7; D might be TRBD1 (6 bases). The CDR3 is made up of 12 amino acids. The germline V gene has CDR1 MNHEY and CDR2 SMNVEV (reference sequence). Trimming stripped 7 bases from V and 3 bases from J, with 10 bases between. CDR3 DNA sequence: TGTGCCAGCATGGGCAGGGGCTACGAGCAGTACTTC. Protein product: CASMGRGYEQYF.

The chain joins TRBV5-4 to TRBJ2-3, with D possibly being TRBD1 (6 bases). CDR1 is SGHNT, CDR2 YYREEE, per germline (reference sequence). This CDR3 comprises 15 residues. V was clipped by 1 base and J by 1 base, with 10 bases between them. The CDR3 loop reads CASSLSNRGTDTQYF. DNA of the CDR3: TGTGCCAGCAGCTTGTCCAACAGGGGCACAGATACGCAGTATTTT. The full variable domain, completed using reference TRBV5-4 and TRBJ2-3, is ETGVTQSPTHLIKTRGQQVTLRCSSQSGHNTVSWYQQALGQGPQFIFQYYREEENGRGNFPPRFSGLQFPNYSSELNVNALELDDSALYLCASSLSNRGTDTQYFGPGTRLTVL.

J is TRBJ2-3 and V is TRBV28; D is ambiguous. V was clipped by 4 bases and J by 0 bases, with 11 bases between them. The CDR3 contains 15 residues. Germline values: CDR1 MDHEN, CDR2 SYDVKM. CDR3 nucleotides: TGTGCCAGCAGTTCCCCCCCCTCTAGCACAGATACGCAGTATTTT. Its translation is CASSSPPSSTDTQYF.

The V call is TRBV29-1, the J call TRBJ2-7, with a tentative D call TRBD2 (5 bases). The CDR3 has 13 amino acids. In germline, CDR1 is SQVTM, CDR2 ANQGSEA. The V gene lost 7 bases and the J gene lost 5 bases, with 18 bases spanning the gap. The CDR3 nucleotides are TGCAGCGCCGGGCCCCTCAGCGGCCACGAGCAGTACTTC. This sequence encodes CSAGPLSGHEQYF.